Sequencing of this TCR beta chain was carried out in a study of blood T cell repertoires in COVID-19. Study-wide background: Donors in the United States, Italy and Spain gave samples during acute or convalescent COVID-19. The analysed material was cDNA or gDNA that came from T cells, B-cell-depleted T cells, or PBMCs.

Authors' methods: Amplified reference gene primers provided the basis for estimating nucleated cell counts. Assay used: immunoSEQ multiplex PCR; TCRdb lists only in-frame clones, some missing. That table is the source of V, J and clone size, and D and trimming were worked out from the DNA. This table holds 110,000 or so clones, about 88% found once. Germline values: CDR1 SGDLS, CDR2 YYNGEE. V lost 3 bases to trimming and J lost 1 base, with 4 bases between them. The CDR3 extends over 13 amino acids. The sample taken for sequencing was peripheral blood. The source is a woman in her sixties or seventies who had recovered from COVID-19. The chain has TRBV9 and TRBJ2-2; no reliable D call. CDR3 amino acids: CASSDRNTGELFF. The DNA of the CDR3 is TGTGCCAGCAGCGACAGGAACACCGGGGAGCTGTTTTTT.